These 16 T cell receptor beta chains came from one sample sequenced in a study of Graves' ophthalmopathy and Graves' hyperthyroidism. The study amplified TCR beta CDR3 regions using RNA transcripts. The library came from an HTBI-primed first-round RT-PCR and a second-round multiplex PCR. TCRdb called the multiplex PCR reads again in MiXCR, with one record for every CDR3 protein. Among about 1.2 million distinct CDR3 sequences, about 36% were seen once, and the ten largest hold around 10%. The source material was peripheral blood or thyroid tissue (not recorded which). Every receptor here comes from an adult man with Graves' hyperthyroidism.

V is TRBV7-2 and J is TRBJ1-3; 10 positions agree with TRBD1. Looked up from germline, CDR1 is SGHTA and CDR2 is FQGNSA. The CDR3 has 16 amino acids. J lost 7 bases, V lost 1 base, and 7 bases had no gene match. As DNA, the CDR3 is TGTGCCAGCAGCTTAGGAGAACCGGGACAGGGGAACACCATATATTTT. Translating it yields CASSLGEPGQGNTIYF.

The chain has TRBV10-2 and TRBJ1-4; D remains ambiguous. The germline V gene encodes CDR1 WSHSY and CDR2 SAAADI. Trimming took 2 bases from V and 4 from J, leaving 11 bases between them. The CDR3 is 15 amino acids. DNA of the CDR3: TGCGCCAGCAGTGAGAAGATTGGTGGTAATGAAAAACTGTTTTTT. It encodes CASSEKIGGNEKLFF.

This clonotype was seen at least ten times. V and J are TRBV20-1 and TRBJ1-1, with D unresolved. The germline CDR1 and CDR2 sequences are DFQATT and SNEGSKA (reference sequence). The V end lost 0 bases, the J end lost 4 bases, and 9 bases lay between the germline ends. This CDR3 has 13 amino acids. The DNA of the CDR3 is TGCAGTGCTAGAGATGAGAAGGGCACTGAAGCTTTCTTT. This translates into CSARDEKGTEAFF.

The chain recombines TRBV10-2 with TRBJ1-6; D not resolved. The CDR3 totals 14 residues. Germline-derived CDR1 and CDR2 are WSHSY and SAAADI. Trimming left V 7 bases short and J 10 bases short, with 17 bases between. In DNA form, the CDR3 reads TGCGCCAGCATGATAGGACGGTTGGGGTCACCCCTCCACTTT. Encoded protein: CASMIGRLGSPLHF.

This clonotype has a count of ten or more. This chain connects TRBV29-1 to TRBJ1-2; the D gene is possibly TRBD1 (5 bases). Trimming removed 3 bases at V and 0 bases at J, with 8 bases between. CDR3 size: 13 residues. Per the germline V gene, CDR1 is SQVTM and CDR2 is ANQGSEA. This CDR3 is CSVERGANYGYTF. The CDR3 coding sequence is TGCAGCGTTGAGCGGGGGGCTAACTATGGCTACACCTTC.

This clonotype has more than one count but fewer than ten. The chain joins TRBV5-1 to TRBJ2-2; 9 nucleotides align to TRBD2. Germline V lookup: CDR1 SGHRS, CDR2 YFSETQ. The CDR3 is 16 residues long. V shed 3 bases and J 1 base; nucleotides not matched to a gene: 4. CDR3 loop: CASSSGLARNTGELFF. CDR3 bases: TGCGCCAGCAGCTCCGGACTAGCGCGGAACACCGGGGAGCTGTTTTTT.

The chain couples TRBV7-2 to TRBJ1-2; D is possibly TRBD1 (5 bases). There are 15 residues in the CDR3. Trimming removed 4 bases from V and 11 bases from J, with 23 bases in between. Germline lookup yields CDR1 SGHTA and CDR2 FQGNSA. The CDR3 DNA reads TGTGCCAGCAGCTCGGGGGACTTGGGACTAGCGGGGTACACCTTC. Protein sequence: CASSSGDLGLAGYTF.

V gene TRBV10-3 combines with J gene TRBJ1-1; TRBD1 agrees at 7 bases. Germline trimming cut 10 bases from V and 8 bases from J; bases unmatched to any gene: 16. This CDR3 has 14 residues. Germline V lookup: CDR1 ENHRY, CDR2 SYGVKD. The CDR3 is CASSAPGQSTEAFF. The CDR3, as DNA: TGTGCCAGCAGCGCACCGGGACAGTCAACCGAAGCTTTCTTT.

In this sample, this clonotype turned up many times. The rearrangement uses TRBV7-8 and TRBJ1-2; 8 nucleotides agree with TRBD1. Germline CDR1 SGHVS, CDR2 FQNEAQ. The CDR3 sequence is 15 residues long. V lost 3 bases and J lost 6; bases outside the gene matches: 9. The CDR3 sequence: CASSFRDRLPDGYTF. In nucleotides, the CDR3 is TGTGCCAGCAGCTTCCGGGACAGGCTACCGGATGGCTACACCTTC. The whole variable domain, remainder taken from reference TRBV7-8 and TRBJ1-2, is GAGVSQSPRYKVAKRGQDVALRCDPISGHVSLFWYQQALGQGPEFLTYFQNEAQLDKSGLPSDRFFAERPEGSVSTLKIQRTQQEDSAVYLCASSFRDRLPDGYTFGSGTRLTVV.

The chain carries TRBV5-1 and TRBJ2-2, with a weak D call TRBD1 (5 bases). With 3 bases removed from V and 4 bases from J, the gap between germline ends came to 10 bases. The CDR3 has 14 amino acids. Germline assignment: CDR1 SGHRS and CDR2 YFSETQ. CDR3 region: CASSSLQGTGELFF. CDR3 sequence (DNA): TGCGCCAGCAGCTCGCTTCAGGGCACCGGGGAGCTGTTTTTT.

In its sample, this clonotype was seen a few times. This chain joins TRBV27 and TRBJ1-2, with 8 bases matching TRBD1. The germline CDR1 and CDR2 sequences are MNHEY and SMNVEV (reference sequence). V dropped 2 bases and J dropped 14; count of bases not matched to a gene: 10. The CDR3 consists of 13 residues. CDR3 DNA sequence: TGTGCCAGCAGTTTAGGGCAGGGGGCAATCTTGACCTTC. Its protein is CASSLGQGAILTF.

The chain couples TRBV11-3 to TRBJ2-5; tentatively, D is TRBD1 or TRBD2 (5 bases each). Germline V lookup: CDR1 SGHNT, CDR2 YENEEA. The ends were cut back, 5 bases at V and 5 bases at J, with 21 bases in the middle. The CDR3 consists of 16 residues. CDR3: CASSPYNTGTWETQYF. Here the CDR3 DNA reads TGTGCCAGCAGCCCCTACAACACCGGGACGTGGGAGACCCAGTACTTC.

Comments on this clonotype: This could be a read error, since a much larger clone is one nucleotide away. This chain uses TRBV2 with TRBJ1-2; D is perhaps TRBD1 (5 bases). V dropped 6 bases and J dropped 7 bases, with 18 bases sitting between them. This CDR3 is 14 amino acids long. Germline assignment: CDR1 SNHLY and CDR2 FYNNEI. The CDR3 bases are TGTGCCAGCAGCTCTAGGGGAGGAGGTTGTGGCTACACCTTC. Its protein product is CASSSRGGGCGYTF.

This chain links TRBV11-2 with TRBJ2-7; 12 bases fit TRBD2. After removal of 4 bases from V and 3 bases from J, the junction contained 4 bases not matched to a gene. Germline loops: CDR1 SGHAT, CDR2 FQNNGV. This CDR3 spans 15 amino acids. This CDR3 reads CASSSTSGRHYEQYF. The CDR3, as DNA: TGTGCCAGCAGCTCAACTAGCGGGAGGCACTACGAGCAGTACTTC.

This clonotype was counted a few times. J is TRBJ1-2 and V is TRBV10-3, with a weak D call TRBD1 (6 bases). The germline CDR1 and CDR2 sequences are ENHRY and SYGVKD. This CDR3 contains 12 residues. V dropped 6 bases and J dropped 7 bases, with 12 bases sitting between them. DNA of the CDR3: TGTGCCATCAGACCACAGGGAGGTGGCTACACCTTC. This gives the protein CAIRPQGGGYTF.

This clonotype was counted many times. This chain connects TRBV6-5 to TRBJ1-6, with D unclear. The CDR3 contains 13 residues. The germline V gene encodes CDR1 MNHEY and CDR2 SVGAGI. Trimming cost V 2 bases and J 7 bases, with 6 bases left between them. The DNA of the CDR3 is TGTGCCAGCAGTTACGATACCAATTCACCCCTCCACTTT. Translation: CASSYDTNSPLHF.